What follows are 11 T cell receptor beta chains derived from one specimen sequenced in a study of T cells in Graves' hyperthyroidism and ophthalmopathy. There were TCR beta CDR3 regions amplified from RNA transcripts. Initially, a first-round RT-PCR of the TCR CDR3 employed the HTBI primer set. TCRdb analysed the multiplex PCR reads with MiXCR anew, one entry per CDR3 protein. The sample has 500,000 to 800,000 distinct CDR3 sequences, 14% seen once; the top ten hold under 15%. Sequenced: blood. The receptors were gathered from a woman aged 50 to 60 with Graves' ophthalmopathy.

This clonotype was counted only a few times. The gene calls are TRBV6-1 and TRBJ1-6; D is undetermined. Trimming pared 5 bases from V and 14 bases from J, leaving 19 bases between. This CDR3 comprises 14 residues. CDR1 is MNHNS and CDR2 is SASEGT in the germline V gene. CDR3 loop: CASSSDLNWITLHF. CDR3 in DNA: TGTGCCAGCAGTTCGGACTTGAATTGGATCACCCTCCACTTT.

The rearrangement links TRBV9 to TRBJ2-3, with no clear D. The CDR3 is made up of 13 amino acids. V was trimmed by 4 bases and J by 4 bases, leaving 10 bases between them. Germline V gives CDR1 SGDLS, CDR2 YYNGEE. CDR3 in amino acids: CASSPGEPDTQYF. The CDR3 DNA reads TGTGCCAGCAGCCCTGGAGAGCCAGATACGCAGTATTTT.

The table lists this clonotype with many counts. The rearrangement joins TRBV2 to TRBJ2-1, with 10 bases matching TRBD2. This CDR3 spans 16 amino acids. Per germline, CDR1 SNHLY and CDR2 FYNNEI. The junction had 9 bases not matched to a gene; V was cut back by 6 bases and J by 4 bases. CDR3 nucleotide sequence: TGTGCCAGCAGCGGCAGCCTAGCGGGAGTGTACAATGAGCAGTTCTTC. It translates to CASSGSLAGVYNEQFF.

The CDR3 sequence is CASSAGEGGSYNEQFF. The CDR3 DNA reads as TGTGCCAGCAGCGCAGGTGAGGGAGGATCCTACAATGAGCAGTTCTTC. The chain recombines TRBV7-3 with TRBJ2-1; the D gene is possibly TRBD2 (6 bases). Germline V gene lookup returns CDR1 SGHTA and CDR2 FQGTGA. CDR3 length: 16 residues. Trimming left V 5 bases short and J 1 base short, with 15 bases between.

The rearrangement joins TRBV7-9 to TRBJ2-5, with 7 positions matching TRBD2. Germline CDR1 and CDR2: SEHNR and FQNEAQ (reference sequence). The ends lost 4 bases at V and 4 bases at J; junction bases unmatched: 6. This CDR3 is 14 amino acids long. The CDR3 coding sequence is TGTGCCAGCAGCTCAGGTGCGGGGGTAGAGACCCAGTACTTC. Translating gives CASSSGAGVETQYF.

Ten or more counts support this clonotype. This chain links TRBV4-1 with TRBJ2-7; D is perhaps TRBD1 or TRBD2 (5 bases each). V was shortened by 4 bases and J by 4 bases, with 17 bases between the two germline ends. From germline, CDR1 is MGHRA and CDR2 YSYEKL. This CDR3 comprises 15 residues. CDR3: CASSRGWALGYEQYF. CDR3 nucleotide sequence: TGCGCCAGCAGCCGGGGGTGGGCGTTGGGGTACGAGCAGTACTTC.

Details on this clonotype: Given a much more abundant clone one base away, this may be a read error. The chain combines TRBV20-1 with TRBJ1-2; D unresolved. Per germline, CDR1 DFQATT and CDR2 SNEGSKA (reference sequence). The CDR3 has 12 amino acids. DNA of the CDR3: TGCAGTGCTAGAGATCTTACAGTTGGCTACATCTTC. It encodes CSARDLTVGYIF.

This clonotype was observed at least ten times. The chain uses TRBV10-3 and TRBJ2-3; 12 nucleotides agree with TRBD2. Looked up from germline, CDR1 is ENHRY and CDR2 is SYGVKD. The CDR3 has 15 amino acids. Trimming at V came to 6 bases and at J to 3 bases, leaving 4 bases not matched to a gene. The CDR3 sequence is CAISGTSGRTDTQYF. The CDR3 DNA reads TGTGCCATCAGCGGAACTAGCGGGAGGACAGATACGCAGTATTTT.

This clonotype was observed a handful of times. The chain employs TRBV6-7 and TRBJ2-2; the D call may be TRBD1 or TRBD2 (7 bases each). TRBV6-7 is an ORF for which the function is uncertain. Trimming removed 0 bases at V and 4 bases at J, with 15 bases between. This CDR3 comprises 17 residues. CDR3 protein: CASSYSGGDRPTGELFF. The DNA for the CDR3 is TGTGCCAGCAGTTACTCGGGGGGGGACAGACCCACCGGGGAGCTGTTTTTT.

The chain links TRBV12-3 or TRBV12-4 to TRBJ1-2; no reliable D call. This CDR3 spans 13 amino acids. V was clipped by 5 bases and J by 6 bases, with 13 bases between them. The CDR3: CASSTTEKDGYTF. The CDR3 bases are TGTGCCAGCAGTACCACAGAGAAGGATGGCTACACCTTC.

The genes are TRBV24-1 and TRBJ2-6; D not resolved. Germline CDR1 and CDR2: KGHDR and SFDVKD. The CDR3 loop spans 15 amino acids. Trimming pared 7 bases from V and 0 bases from J, leaving 9 bases between. CDR3 sequence reads: CATSDGRSGANVLTF. In nucleotides, the CDR3 is TGTGCCACCAGCGACGGGCGCTCTGGGGCCAACGTCCTGACTTTC.